This T cell receptor (beta chain) appears in the sequencing data of a study of blood T cell repertoires in COVID-19. Study in general: The origin of the acute and convalescent COVID-19 samples was the United States, Italy and Spain. PBMCs, B-cell-depleted T cells, or T cells provided the cDNA or gDNA that made up the material.

This clone was detected once. As handled by the study authors: Quantification of nucleated cells was approximated via reference gene primer amplification. Method: immunoSEQ multiplex PCR; TCRdb's copy keeps in-frame clones and lacks some. V, J and clone size reflect that table, while D and trimming were determined from the DNA. The table shows around 330,000 clones, with more than 75% occurring only once. The sequence was obtained from a woman aged 45-60 years with active or convalescent COVID-19. Material: peripheral blood.

The CDR3 loop reads CASSVAGTDTQYF. CDR3 bases: TGTGCCAGCAGTGTAGCAGGCACAGATACGCAGTATTTT. The chain joins TRBV6-4 to TRBJ2-3; D is uncertain. Germline values: CDR1 MRHNA, CDR2 SNTAGT. The CDR3 consists of 13 residues. V gave up 4 bases and J gave up 1 base, with 6 bases separating them.